The entry that follows covers one T cell receptor beta chain sequence. This sample was included in a study of shared clonotypes between healthy human individuals. The data were produced by immunoSEQ multiplex PCR, yet TCRdb's version contains in-frame clones alone and is incomplete. Here the sample spans more than 550,000 clones, just under 75% being singletons. CDR1 is MDHEN and CDR2 is SYDVKM in the germline V gene. The CDR3 contains 16 residues. The V segment lost 4 bases and the J segment 9 bases; nucleotides outside the gene matches: 13. The chain recombines TRBV28 with TRBJ2-1; 9 nucleotides agree with TRBD1. Input material: memory CD4+ T cells sorted from blood. Subset indicated: CD45RA-negative fraction. This clonotype was obtained from a woman in her 30s in good health. In DNA, the CDR3 is TGTGCCAGCAGTTCCACACCGGGACAGGGCCTCGGTGAGCAGTTCTTC. As protein: CASSSTPGQGLGEQFF. The full variable domain, rest sourced from reference TRBV28 and TRBJ2-1, is DVKVTQSSRYLVKRTGEKVFLECVQDMDHENMFWYRQDPGLGLRLIYFSYDVKMKEKGDIPEGYSVSREKKERFSLILESASTNQTSMYLCASSSTPGQGLGEQFFGPGTRLTVL.